This T cell receptor beta chain was identified during a study of Ad26.COV2.S vaccination and SARS-CoV-2 variants. About the research overall: Vaccine-arm donor from the placebo-controlled COV1001 Ad26.COV2.S trial. Overall study findings and caveats: Vaccine recipients and placebo recipients showed similar non-spike TCR breadth. From the TCR breadth and depth analyses, total T cell responses may have been underestimated. Responses of spike-specific T cells (both CD8+ and CD4+) reportedly showed substantial breadth after vaccination.

Treatment reported: roughly 19 received Ad26.COV2.S at low or high dose, single or two shots; roughly five received placebo; per-sample allocation not given. Samples came from day 63 after the first vaccine or placebo injection. Germline CDR1 and CDR2: MNHEY and SVGAGI. V trimming: 8 bases; J trimming: 2 bases; junction bases outside the gene matches: 7. The CDR3 contains 14 residues. On this clone itself: Its antigen is not known.

Assay used: immunoSEQ multiplex PCR; TCRdb lists only in-frame clones, some missing. The table lists around 340,000 clones, around 89% of them singletons. V usage is TRBV6-5 and J usage is TRBJ2-3, with 7 bases that match TRBD2. The sequence was collected from a person aged 18 to 65 who received the Ad26.COV2.S COVID-19 vaccine or a placebo. Sequencing used peripheral blood, obtained in a trial of Ad26.COV2.S vaccine versus placebo. The chain's CDR3 is CASLGGGFTDTQYF. The CDR3 nucleotides read TGTGCCAGCTTGGGCGGGGGTTTCACAGATACGCAGTATTTT.